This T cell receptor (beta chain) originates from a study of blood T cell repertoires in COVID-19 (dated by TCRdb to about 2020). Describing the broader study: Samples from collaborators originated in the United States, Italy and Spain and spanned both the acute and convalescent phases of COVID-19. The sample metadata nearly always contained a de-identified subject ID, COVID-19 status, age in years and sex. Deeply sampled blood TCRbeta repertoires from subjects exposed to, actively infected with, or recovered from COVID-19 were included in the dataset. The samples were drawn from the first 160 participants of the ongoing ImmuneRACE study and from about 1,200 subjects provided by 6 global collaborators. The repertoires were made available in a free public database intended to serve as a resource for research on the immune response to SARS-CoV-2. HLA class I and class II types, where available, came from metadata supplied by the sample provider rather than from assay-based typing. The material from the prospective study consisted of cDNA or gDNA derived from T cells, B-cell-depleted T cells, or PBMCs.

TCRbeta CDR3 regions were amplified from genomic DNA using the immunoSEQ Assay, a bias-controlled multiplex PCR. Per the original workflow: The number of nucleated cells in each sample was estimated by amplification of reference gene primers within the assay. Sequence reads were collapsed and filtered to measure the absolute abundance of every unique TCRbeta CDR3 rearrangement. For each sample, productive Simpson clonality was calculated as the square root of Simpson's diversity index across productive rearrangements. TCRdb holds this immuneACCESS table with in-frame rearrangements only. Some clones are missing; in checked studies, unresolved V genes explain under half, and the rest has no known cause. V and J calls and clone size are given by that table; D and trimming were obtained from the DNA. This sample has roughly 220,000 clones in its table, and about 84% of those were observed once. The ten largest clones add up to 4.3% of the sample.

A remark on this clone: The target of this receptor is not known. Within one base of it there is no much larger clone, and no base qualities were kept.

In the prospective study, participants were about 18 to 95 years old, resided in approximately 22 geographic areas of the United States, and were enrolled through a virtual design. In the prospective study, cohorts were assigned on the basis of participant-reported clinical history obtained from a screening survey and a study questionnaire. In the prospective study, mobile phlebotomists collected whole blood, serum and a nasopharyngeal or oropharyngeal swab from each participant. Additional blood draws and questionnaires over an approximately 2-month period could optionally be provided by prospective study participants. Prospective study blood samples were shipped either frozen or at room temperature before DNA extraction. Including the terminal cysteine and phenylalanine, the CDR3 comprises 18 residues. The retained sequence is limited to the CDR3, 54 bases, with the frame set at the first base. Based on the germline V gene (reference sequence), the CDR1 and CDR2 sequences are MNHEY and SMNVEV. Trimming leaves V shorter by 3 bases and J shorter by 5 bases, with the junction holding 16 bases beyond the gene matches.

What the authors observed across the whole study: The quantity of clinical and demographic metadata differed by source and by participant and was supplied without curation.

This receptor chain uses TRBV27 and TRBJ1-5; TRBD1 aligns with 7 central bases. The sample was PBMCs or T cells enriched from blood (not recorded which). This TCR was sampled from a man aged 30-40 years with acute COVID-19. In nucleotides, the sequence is TGTGCCAGCAGTTTTACATTTATGGGCAGGGGGTACTATCAGCCCCAGCATTTT. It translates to CASSFTFMGRGYYQPQHF.